This TCR beta chain was identified during a study of blood T cell repertoires in COVID-19. Study in general: COVID-19 samples from acute and convalescent phases originated in the United States, Italy and Spain.

In the original workflow: How many nucleated cells were present was estimated from reference gene primer amplification. Using immunoSEQ multiplex PCR, the repertoire was profiled, and TCRdb retains in-frame clones only, with some absent. That table furnishes V, J and clone size, whereas the DNA furnished D and trimming. This sample yields about 290,000 clones, of which roughly 88% are seen a single time; 3% belongs to the top ten. Trimming pared 3 bases from V and 2 bases from J, leaving 10 bases between. This CDR3 is 15 amino acids long. Looked up from germline, CDR1 is KGHDR and CDR2 is SFDVKD. The V and J genes are TRBV24-1 and TRBJ1-3; maybe TRBD1 (6 bases). This sequence was found in a young woman with active or convalescent COVID-19. What was sequenced was peripheral blood. This CDR3 is CATSDPRGPGNTIYF. The CDR3, as DNA: TGTGCCACCAGTGATCCCAGGGGTCCTGGAAACACCATATATTTT.